This T cell receptor gamma chain was observed in a study of human gamma delta and Vdelta1 T cells (dated by TCRdb to the late 2010s). The study in broad terms: The study investigated Delta One T cells, Vd1+ gamma-delta T cells, as cytotoxic effectors against acute myeloid leukemia. Results the study describes overall, beyond this receptor: Delta One T cells were reported to be polyclonal and to show broad cytotoxic targeting of acute myeloid leukemia.

This clone was recorded a few times. Which antigen it targets is not known. Base qualities are not provided; no much larger clone lies one nucleotide away. CDR1 is given as EGSTGY and CDR2 as YDSYTSSV, both from the germline V gene. V and J are trimmed by 4 bases and 7 bases, and the gene matches miss 19 bases of the junction. From the cysteine up to the phenylalanine, the CDR3 has a length of 16 residues. Of all the DNA, just the CDR3 is kept, 48 bases in frame from base 1. Library preparation used PCR. TCRdb shows the sequencer as Illumina MiSeq. After TCRdb called clones again from the public reads with CATT, rows with identical DNA were merged. The sample contains roughly 10,000 gamma-chain clones, around 42% of them found a single time. Over 2% of the sample comes from the top ten.

This TCR was sampled from a human donor in good health. Recombination linked TRGV4 to TRGJ1 or TRGJ2. The sample was Vdelta1 gamma-delta T cells from blood grown in culture (DOT cells). This specimen's cell subset or site label, per the study, means: Delta One T cells, in vitro expanded/differentiated Vd1+ gamma-delta T cells. CDR3 sequence: CATWEGGYLLTYKKLF. The nucleotide sequence is given as TGTGCCACCTGGGAGGGGGGGTACTTATTGACATATAAGAAACTCTTT.